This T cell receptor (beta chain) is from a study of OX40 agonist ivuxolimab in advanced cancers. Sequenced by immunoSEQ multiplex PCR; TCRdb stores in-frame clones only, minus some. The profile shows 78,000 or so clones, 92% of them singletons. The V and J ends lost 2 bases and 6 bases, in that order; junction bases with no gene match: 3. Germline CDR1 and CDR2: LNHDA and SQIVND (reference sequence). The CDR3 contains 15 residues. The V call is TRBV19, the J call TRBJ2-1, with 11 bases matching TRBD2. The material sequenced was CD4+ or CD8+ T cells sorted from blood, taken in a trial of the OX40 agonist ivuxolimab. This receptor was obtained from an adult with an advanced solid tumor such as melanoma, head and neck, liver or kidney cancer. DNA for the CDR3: TGTGCCAGTAGTATATTAGCGGGGGGGCCCAATGAGCAGTTCTTC. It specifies CASSILAGGPNEQFF.